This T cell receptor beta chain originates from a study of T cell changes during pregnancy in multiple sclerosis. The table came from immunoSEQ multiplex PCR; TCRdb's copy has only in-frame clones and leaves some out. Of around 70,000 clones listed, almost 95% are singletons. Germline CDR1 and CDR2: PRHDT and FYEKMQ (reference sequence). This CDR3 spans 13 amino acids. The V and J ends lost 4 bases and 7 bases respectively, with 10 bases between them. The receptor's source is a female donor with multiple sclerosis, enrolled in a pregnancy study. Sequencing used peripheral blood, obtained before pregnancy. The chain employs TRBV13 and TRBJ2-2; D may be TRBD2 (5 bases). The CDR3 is CASSSTRGGELFF. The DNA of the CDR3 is TGTGCCAGCAGCTCCACCCGGGGCGGGGAGCTGTTTTTT.